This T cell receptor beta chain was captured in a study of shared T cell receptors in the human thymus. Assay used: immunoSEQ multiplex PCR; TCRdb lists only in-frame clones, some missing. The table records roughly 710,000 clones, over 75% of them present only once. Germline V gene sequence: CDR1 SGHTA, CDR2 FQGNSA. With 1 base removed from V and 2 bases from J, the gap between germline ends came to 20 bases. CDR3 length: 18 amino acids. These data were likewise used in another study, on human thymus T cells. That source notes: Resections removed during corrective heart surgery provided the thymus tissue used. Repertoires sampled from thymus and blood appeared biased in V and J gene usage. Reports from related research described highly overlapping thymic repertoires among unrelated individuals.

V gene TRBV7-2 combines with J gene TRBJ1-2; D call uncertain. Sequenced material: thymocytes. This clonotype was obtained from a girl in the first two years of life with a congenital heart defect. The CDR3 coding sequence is TGTGCCAGCAGCTTAGTGCAATCCGACCGGCCGGAGAACTATGGCTACACCTTC. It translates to CASSLVQSDRPENYGYTF.